This paragraph covers one TCR beta chain sequence. Its binding antigen is unknown. Within one base of it there is no much larger clone, and no base qualities were kept. The data were taken from a study of blood T cells in healthy people across ages (dated by TCRdb to about 2015). Regarding the research as a whole: In model experiments, roughly one uniquely barcoded TCR beta cDNA molecule per two T cells was captured by template switching. Age-related changes in TCR beta repertoire diversity were measured in the study by deep sequencing normalized with unique cDNA molecular identifiers. Donors were grouped into four age groups: young (average roughly 17 years), middle-aged (roughly 38), aged (roughly 62) and long-lived (over 80). To avoid experimental bias, donors of different ages were spread randomly across the sequencing lanes. For two donors (one aged 18 to 30 and one aged 80 or older), the study analyzed two additional independent replicas of 1 million unique cDNA reads from the same blood draw. Overall study outcomes, separate from this receptor: Total diversity estimates from one million sequenced T cells were considered lower bounds and underestimates. Since profiling was done on bulk unsorted PBMCs, naive and antigen-experienced compartments could not be conclusively compared. As age increased, observed TCR beta diversity per million T cells dropped in a roughly linear way, and a significant reduction was already evident by age 40. The CMV infection status of donors was not known, potentially confounding age-related changes in expanded clonotypes. The percentage of naive T cells measured by flow cytometry correlated strongly with observed TCR beta diversity. Compared with the aged group, the long-lived group had more naive CD4+ T cells, fewer expanded clones and increased TCR diversity, a pattern suggesting age selection.

Donors were roughly 40 systemically healthy Caucasian individuals from Russia aged roughly 6 to 90 years. Each donor gave roughly 9 milliliters of peripheral blood, drawn into EDTA-treated Vacutainer tubes. PBMCs were isolated by Ficoll-Paque density-gradient centrifugation, with at least 6 million obtained per sample. Total RNA, at least 6 micrograms per sample, was extracted from PBMCs with Trizol reagent. The percentages of naive CD45RAhigh/CD27high T cells were determined by flow cytometry on a PBMC aliquot from every donor. The CDR3 sequence holds 12 residues, the cysteine and phenylalanine included. Only CDR3 DNA is held: 36 bases, read in frame from base 1. From a lookup of the germline V gene, CDR1 and CDR2 are MNHEY and SVGEGT. A distance of 12 bases separates the germline ends of V and J, which lose 6 bases and 9 bases respectively. The protocol used for the library was 5' RACE. The sample was run on an Illumina HiSeq 2500. A second roughly 6 to 11 cycle PCR used a sample-barcoded 5' primer and a J-beta primer mix. A unique molecular identifier was introduced onto each TCR beta cDNA molecule by a template-switch 5' adaptor carrying 12 random nucleotides. Each sample yielded at least 3 million CDR3-containing paired-end reads. First-strand cDNA synthesis was performed from all RNA using the Mint cDNA synthesis kit, with priming by a TRBC-specific oligonucleotide. After uracil-DNA glycosylase treatment, a first 18-cycle PCR used universal primers M1SS and BC2_uni_R on all cDNA. Regarding the original processing steps: Each sample was normalized by randomly selecting 1 million high-quality reads, each carrying a distinct molecular identifier. Instead of being binned into consensus sequences, reads with shared molecular identifiers were discarded. MiTCR, run with a Q25 quality threshold and the strictest error-elimination algorithm, handled CDR3 identification, clonotype clustering and error correction. Lower-bound total TCR beta diversity was estimated with a nonparametric unseen species model using Euler transformation. Through fastp at Q25 and MiXCR, TCRdb rebuilt clones from the public reads, retaining in-frame beta chains. Here each entry gathers all rows of one CDR3 protein and keeps the most common genes and DNA. For this entry, the V and J calls and clone size follow TCRdb and not the study's own pipeline. The table for this sample lists 910,000 or so distinct CDR3 sequences; roughly 50% of them were counted only once. The ten largest clonotypes hold 20% to 25% of the sample.

The clonotype comes from a woman aged 60 to 75 in good health. The sequence is built from TRBV6-2 or TRBV6-3 and TRBJ2-1, with no reliable assignment of the D segment. Sequenced material: blood. The DNA sequence is given as TGTGCCAGCAGCCACCGGACGACTGAGCAGTTCTTC. Its amino acids are CASSHRTTEQFF.